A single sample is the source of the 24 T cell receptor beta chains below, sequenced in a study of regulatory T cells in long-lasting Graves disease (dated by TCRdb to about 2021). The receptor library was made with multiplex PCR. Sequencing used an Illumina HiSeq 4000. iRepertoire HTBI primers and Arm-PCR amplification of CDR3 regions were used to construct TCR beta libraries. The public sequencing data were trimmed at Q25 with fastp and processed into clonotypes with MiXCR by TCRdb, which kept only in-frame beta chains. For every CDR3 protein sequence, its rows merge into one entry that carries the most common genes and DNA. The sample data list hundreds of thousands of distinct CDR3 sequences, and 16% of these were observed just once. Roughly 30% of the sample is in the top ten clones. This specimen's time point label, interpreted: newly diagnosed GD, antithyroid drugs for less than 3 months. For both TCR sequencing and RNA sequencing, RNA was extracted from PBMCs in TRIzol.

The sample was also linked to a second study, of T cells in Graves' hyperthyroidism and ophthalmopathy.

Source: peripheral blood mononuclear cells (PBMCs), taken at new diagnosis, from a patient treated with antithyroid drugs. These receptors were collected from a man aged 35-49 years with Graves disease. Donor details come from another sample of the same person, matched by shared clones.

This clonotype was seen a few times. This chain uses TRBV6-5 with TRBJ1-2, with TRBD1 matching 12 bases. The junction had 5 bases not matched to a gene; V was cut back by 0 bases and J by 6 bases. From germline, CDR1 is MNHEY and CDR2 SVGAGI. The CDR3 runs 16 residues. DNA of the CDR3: TGTGCCAGCAGTTACTCGAAGGGACAGGGGGCGCATGGCTACACCTTC. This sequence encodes CASSYSKGQGAHGYTF.

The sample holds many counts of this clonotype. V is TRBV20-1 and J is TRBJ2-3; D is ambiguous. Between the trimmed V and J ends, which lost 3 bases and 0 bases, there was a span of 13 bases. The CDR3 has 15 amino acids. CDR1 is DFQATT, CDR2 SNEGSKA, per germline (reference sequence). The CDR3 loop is CSARVMVLSTDTQYF. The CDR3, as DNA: TGCAGTGCTAGGGTAATGGTACTTAGCACAGATACGCAGTATTTT.

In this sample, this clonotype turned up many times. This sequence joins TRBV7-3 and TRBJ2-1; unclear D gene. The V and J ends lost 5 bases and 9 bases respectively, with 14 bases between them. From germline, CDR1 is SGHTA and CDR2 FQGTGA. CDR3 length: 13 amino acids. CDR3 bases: TGTGCCAGCAGCCCACCAAATTTAGGTGAGCAGTTCTTC. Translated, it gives CASSPPNLGEQFF.

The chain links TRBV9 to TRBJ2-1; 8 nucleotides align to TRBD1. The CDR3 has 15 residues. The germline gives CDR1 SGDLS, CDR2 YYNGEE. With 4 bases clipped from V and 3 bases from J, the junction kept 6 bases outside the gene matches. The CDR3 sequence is CASSLGQGFYNEQFF. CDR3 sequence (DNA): TGTGCCAGCAGCCTTGGACAGGGATTCTACAATGAGCAGTTCTTC.

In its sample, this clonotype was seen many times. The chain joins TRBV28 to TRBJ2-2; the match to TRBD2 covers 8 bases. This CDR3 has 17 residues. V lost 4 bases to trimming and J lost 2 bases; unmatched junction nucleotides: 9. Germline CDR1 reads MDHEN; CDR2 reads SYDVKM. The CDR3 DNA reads TGTGCCAGCAGTTACGGCCTAGCGGGCGCAAACACCGGGGAGCTGTTTTTT. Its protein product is CASSYGLAGANTGELFF.

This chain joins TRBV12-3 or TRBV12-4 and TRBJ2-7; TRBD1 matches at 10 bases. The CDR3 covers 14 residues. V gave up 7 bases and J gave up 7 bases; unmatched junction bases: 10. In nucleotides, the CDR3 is TGTGCCAGCACCGACCGACAGGGGGCTTGGGAGCAGTACTTC. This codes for CASTDRQGAWEQYF.

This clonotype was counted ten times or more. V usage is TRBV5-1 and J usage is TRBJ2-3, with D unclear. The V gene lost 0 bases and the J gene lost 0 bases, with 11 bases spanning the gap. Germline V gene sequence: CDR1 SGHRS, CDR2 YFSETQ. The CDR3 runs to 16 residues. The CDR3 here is CASSLAYRTSTDTQYF. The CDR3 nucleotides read TGCGCCAGCAGCTTGGCCTACAGAACTAGCACAGATACGCAGTATTTT.

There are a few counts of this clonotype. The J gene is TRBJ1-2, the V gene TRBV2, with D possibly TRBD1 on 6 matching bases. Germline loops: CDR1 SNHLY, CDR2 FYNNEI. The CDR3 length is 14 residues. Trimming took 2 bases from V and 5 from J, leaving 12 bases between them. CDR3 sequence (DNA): TGTGCCAGCAGTGAACAGACAGGAGATTATGGCTACACCTTC. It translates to CASSEQTGDYGYTF.

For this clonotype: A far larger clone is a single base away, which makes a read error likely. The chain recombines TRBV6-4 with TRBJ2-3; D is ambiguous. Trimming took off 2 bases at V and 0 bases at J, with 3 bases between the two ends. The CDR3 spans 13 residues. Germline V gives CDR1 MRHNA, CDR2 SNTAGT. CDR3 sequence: CASSDTSTDTQYF. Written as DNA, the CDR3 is TGTGCCAGCAGTGACACTAGCACAGATACGCAGTATTTT.

As DNA, the CDR3 is TGTGCCAGTAGTATTTTGGGCGCTGAAGCTTTCTTT. This gives the protein CASSILGAEAFF. J is TRBJ1-1 and V is TRBV19; D is ambiguous. The V and J ends lost 3 bases and 6 bases respectively, with 8 bases between them. The germline CDR1 and CDR2 sequences are LNHDA and SQIVND (reference sequence). The CDR3 runs to 12 residues.

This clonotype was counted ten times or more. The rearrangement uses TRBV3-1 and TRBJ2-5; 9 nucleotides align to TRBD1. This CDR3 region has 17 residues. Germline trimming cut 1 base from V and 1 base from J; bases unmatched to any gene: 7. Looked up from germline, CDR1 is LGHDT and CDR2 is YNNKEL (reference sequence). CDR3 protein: CASSQAGTGIFQETQYF. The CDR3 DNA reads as TGTGCCAGCAGCCAAGCCGGGACAGGGATTTTCCAAGAGACCCAGTACTTC.

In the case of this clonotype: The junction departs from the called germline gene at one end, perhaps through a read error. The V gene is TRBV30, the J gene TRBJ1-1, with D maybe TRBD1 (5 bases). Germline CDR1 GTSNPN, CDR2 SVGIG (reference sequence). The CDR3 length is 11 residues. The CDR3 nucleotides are TGTTCCTGGGGCCTCAACACTGAAGCTTTCTTT. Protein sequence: CSWGLNTEAFF.

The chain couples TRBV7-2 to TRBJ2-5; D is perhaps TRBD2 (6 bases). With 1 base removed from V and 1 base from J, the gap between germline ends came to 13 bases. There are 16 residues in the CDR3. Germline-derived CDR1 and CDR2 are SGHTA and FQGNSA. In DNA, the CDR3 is TGTGCCAGCAGCTTAGTCCCCCCGGGACTCCAAGAGACCCAGTACTTC. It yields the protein CASSLVPPGLQETQYF.

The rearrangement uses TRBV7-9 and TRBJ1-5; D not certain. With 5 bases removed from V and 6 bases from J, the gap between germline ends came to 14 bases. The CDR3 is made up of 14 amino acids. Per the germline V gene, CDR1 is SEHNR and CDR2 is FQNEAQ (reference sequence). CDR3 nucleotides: TGTGCCAGCAGCCGCGACGGGATGGTTCAGCCCCAGCATTTT. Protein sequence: CASSRDGMVQPQHF.

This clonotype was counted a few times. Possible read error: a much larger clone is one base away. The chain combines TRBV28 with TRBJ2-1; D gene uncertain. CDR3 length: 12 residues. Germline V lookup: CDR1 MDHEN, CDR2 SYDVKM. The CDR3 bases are TGTGCCAGCACTTGGGGATACAATGAGCAGTCCTTC. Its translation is CASTWGYNEQSF.

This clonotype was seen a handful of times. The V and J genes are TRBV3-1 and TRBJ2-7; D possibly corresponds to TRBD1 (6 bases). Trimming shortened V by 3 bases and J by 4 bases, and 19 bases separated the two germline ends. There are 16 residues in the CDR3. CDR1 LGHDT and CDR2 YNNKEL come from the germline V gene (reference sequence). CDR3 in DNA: TGTGCCAGCAGCCACACTCCGCTAGGGGGAATATACGAGCAGTACTTC. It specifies CASSHTPLGGIYEQYF.

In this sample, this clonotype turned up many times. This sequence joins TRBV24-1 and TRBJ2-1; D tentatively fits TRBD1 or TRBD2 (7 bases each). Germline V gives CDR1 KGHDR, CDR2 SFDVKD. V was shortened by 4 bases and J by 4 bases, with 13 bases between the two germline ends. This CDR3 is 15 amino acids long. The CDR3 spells CATSEAGQLYNEQFF. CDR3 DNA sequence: TGTGCCACCAGTGAAGCGGGACAGTTGTACAATGAGCAGTTCTTC.

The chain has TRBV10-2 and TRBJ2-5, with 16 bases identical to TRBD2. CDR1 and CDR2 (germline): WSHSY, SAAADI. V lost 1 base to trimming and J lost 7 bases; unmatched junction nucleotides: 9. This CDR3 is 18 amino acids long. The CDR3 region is CASSELGTSGGGHWTQYF. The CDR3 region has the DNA TGCGCCAGCAGTGAGTTAGGGACTAGCGGGGGGGGTCATTGGACCCAGTACTTC.

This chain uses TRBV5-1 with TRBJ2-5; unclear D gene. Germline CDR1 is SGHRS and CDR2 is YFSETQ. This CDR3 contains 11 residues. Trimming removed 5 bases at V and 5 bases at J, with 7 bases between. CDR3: CASRLLETQYF. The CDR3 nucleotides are TGCGCCAGCAGGCTCTTGGAGACCCAGTACTTC.

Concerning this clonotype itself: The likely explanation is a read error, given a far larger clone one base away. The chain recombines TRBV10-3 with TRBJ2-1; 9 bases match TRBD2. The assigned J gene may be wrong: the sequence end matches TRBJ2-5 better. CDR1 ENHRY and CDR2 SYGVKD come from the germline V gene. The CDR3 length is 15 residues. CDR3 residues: CAISEISGGEETQYF. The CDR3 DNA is TGTGCCATCAGTGAAATTAGCGGGGGTGAAGAGACCCAGTACTTC.

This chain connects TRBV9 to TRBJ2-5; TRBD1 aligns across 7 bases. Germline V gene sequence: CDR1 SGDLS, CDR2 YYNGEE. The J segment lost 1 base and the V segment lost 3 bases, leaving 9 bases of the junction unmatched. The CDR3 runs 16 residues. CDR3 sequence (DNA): TGTGCCAGCAGCGGGTCGGGACAGACTTTCCAAGAGACCCAGTACTTC. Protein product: CASSGSGQTFQETQYF. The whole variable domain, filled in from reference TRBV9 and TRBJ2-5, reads DSGVTQTPKHLITATGQRVTLRCSPRSGDLSVYWYQQSLDQGLQFLIQYYNGEERAKGNILERFSAQQFPDLHSELNLSSLELGDSALYFCASSGSGQTFQETQYFGPGTRLLVL.

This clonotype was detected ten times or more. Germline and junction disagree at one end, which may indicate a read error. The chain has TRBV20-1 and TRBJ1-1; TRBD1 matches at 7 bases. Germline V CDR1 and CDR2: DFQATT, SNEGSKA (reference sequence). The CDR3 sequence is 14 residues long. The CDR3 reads CSAPDRISNTEAFF. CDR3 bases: TGCAGTGCGCCGGACAGGATATCGAACACTGAGGCTTTCTTT.

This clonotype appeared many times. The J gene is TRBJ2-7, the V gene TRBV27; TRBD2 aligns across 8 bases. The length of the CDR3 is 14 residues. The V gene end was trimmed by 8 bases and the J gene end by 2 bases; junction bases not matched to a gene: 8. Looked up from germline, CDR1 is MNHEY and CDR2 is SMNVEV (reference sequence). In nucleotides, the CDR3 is TGTGCCAGCGCGCGACGGGAGGGGGCCTACGAGCAGTACTTC. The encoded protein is CASARREGAYEQYF.

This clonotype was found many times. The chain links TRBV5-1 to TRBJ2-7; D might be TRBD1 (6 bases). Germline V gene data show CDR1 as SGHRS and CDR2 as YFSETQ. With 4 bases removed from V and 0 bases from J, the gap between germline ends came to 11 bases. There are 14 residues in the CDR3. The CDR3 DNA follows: TGCGCCAGCAGCCTGACAGGAAGCTCCTACGAGCAGTACTTC. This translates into CASSLTGSSYEQYF.